This T cell receptor (beta chain) came from a study of OX40 agonist ivuxolimab in advanced cancers. CDR1 is SGHDT and CDR2 is YYEEEE in the germline V gene. This CDR3 is 15 amino acids long. Trimming shortened V by 2 bases and J by 7 bases, and 16 bases separated the two germline ends. Repertoires were generated with immunoSEQ multiplex PCR, while TCRdb's copy carries only in-frame clones and drops some. The sample has about 51,000 clones, about 88% seen once. The chain recombines TRBV5-6 with TRBJ2-1; D is perhaps TRBD2 (5 bases). The sequenced sample was CD4+ or CD8+ T cells sorted from blood, obtained in a trial of the OX40 agonist ivuxolimab. The sequence was obtained from an adult with an advanced solid tumor such as melanoma, head and neck, liver or kidney cancer. The CDR3 is CASSFRGIQSNEQFF. DNA for the CDR3: TGTGCCAGCAGCTTCAGAGGGATCCAATCAAATGAGCAGTTCTTC.